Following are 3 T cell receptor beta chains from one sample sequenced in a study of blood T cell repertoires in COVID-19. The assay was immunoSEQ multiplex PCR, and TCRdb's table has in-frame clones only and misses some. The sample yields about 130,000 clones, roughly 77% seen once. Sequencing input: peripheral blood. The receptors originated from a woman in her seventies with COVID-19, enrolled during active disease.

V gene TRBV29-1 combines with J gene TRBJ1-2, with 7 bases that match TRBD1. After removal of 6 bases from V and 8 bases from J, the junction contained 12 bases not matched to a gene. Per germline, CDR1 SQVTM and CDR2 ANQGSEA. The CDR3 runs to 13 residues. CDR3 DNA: TGCAGCGTGGGGACAGCCTCCGAGGGAGGCTACACCTTC. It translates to CSVGTASEGGYTF.

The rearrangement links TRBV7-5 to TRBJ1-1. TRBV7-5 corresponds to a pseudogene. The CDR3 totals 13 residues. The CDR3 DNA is TGTGCCAGAAGCCCCCACGGGAACACTGAAGCTTTCTTT. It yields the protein CARSPHGNTEAFF.

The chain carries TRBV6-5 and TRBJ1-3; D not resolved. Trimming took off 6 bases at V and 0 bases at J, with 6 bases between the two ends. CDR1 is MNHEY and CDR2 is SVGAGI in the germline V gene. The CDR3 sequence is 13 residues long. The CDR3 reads CASRESSGNTIYF. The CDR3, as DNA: TGTGCCAGCAGAGAGAGCTCTGGAAACACCATATATTTT.